This TCR beta chain was identified during a study of T cell repertoires in cytomegalovirus infection. Germline CDR1 is SQVTM and CDR2 is ANQGSEA. After removal of 7 bases from V and 2 bases from J, the junction contained 6 bases not matched to a gene. This CDR3 has 13 amino acids. TCRdb itself ran the reads through MiXCR, one entry per CDR3 protein. The profile shows around 330,000 distinct CDR3 sequences, roughly 15% of them singletons. This clonotype occurred many times. This clonotype was obtained from a human donor in good health (CMV status not recorded). Some clones in this sample may be carry-over from other donors' samples. The V call is TRBV29-1, the J call TRBJ2-3; TRBD1 matches 7 bases. The sequencing input was PBMCs. CDR3 protein: CSAGTASTDTQYF. Written as DNA, the CDR3 is TGCAGCGCCGGGACAGCGTCCACAGATACGCAGTATTTT.